This TCR beta chain was sequenced for a study of cytomegalovirus exposure and HLA in healthy donors. Trimming cost V 6 bases and J 4 bases; bases outside gene matches: 11. The CDR3 covers 16 residues. Germline CDR1 is LGHNT and CDR2 is FRNRAP. A multiplex PCR was run with 60 Vbeta primers and 13 Jbeta primers. Assay used: immunoSEQ multiplex PCR; TCRdb lists only in-frame clones, some missing. In the table there are about 190,000 clones, approximately 80% of which are singletons. This sequence originates from a woman aged 18 to 35 in good health and CMV-seropositive. The chain is built from TRBV12-5 and TRBJ2-3, with TRBD1 matching 9 bases. Source material: PBMCs. CDR3 region: CASGTGQGSLADTQYF. CDR3 DNA: TGTGCTAGTGGCACGGGACAGGGTTCGTTGGCAGATACGCAGTATTTT.